These 3 T cell receptor beta chains were all obtained from the same sample, sequenced in a study of blood T cell repertoires in COVID-19. Sequencing was performed with immunoSEQ multiplex PCR; in TCRdb, only in-frame clones are kept and a portion is missing. The sample lists roughly 120,000 clones, over 70% occurring once. The sample taken for sequencing was peripheral blood. The receptors here all came from a woman in her seventies with acute or convalescent COVID-19.

This chain joins TRBV24-1 and TRBJ1-2; weak D call: TRBD1 (5 bases). In germline, CDR1 is KGHDR, CDR2 SFDVKD. This CDR3 is 14 amino acids long. The V end was cut by 3 bases, the J end by 4 bases, with 11 bases between. CDR3 sequence reads: CATSDVTAGYGYTF. Here the CDR3 DNA reads TGTGCCACCAGTGATGTGACAGCAGGCTATGGCTACACCTTC.

CDR3 nucleotides: TGTGCCAGCAGCTCCACCCCAGGGAACTATGGCTACACCTTC. It is translated as CASSSTPGNYGYTF. V and J are TRBV7-9 and TRBJ1-2; the D gene is possibly TRBD1 (5 bases). The length of the CDR3 is 14 residues. Deletions cut 4 bases from V and 2 bases from J, with 11 bases between. The germline gives CDR1 SEHNR, CDR2 FQNEAQ (reference sequence).

On this clone: Other DNA sequences within the sample encode an identical CDR3. V and J are TRBV7-9 and TRBJ2-7; 9 bases fit TRBD1. The ends lost 1 base at V and 5 bases at J; junction bases unmatched: 3. The CDR3 length is 14 residues. In germline, CDR1 is SEHNR, CDR2 FQNEAQ (reference sequence). CDR3 residues: CASSLGDRGNEQYF. CDR3 DNA sequence: TGTGCCAGCAGCTTAGGAGACAGGGGGAACGAGCAGTACTTC.